This T cell receptor beta chain was documented in a study of control samples from healthy donors and cancer patients. Germline CDR1 and CDR2: LNHNV and YYDKDF (reference sequence). There are 14 residues in the CDR3. V was trimmed by 4 bases and J by 3 bases, leaving 12 bases between them. Sequenced by immunoSEQ multiplex PCR; TCRdb stores in-frame clones only, minus some. The profile shows approximately 100,000 clones, 92% of them singletons. Sequenced: blood. The clonotype was recovered from a human donor in good health. The donor label of this sample is uncertain. This chain links TRBV15 with TRBJ1-2; D is perhaps TRBD1 (5 bases). This CDR3 reads CATSNTGTDYGYTF. For the CDR3, the DNA is TGTGCCACCAGCAACACCGGGACGGACTATGGCTACACCTTC.